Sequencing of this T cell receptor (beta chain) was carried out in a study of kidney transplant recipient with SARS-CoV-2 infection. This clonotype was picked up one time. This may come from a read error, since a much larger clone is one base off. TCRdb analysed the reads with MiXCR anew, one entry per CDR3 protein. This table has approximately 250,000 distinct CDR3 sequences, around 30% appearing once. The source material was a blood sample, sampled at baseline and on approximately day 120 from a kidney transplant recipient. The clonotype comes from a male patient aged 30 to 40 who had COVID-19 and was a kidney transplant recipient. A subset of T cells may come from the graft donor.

The CDR3 reads CASSQEGRAVTEPFF. Written as DNA, the CDR3 is TGTGCCAGCAGCCAAGAAGGCAGGGCAGTCACTGAACCTTTCTTT. The chain links TRBV3-1 to TRBJ1-1; weak D call: TRBD1 (5 bases). Germline assignment: CDR1 LGHDT and CDR2 YNNKEL (reference sequence). The CDR3 is 15 residues long. Using reference TRBV3-1 and TRBJ1-1 for the parts outside the CDR3, the full variable domain is DTAVSQTPKYLVTQMGNDKSIKCEQNLGHDTMYWYKQDSKKFLKIMFSYNNKELIINETVPNRFSPKSPDKAHLNLHINSLELGDSAVYFCASSQEGRAVTEPFFGQGTRLTVV.